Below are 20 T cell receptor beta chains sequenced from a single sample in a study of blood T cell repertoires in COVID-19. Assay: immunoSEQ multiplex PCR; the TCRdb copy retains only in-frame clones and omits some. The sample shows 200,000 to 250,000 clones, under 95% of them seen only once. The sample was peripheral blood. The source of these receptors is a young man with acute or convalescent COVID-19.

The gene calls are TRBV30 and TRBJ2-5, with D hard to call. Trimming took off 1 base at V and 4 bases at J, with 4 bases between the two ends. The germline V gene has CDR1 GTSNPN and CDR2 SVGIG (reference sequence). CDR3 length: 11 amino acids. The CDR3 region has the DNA TGTGCCTGGAGTGAACTAGAGACCCAGTACTTC. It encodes CAWSELETQYF.

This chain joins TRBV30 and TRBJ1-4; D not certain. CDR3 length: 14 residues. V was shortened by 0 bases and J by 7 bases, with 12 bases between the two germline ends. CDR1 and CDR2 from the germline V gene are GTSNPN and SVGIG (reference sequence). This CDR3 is CAWSVPLVVEKLFF. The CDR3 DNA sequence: TGTGCCTGGAGTGTGCCACTAGTAGTTGAAAAACTGTTTTTT.

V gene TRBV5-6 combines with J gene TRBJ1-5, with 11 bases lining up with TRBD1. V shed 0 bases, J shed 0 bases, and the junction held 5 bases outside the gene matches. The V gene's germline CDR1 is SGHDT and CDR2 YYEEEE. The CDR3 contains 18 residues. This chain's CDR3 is CASSLGTGGGYSNQPQHF. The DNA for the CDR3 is TGTGCCAGCAGCTTGGGGACAGGGGGCGGTTATAGCAATCAGCCCCAGCATTTT.

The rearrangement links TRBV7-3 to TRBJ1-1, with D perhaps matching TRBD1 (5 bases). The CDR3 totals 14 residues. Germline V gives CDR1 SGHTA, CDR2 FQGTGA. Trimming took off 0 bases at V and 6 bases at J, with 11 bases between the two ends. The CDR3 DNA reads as TGTGCCAGCAGCTTAACGTCAGGGAAAGCTGAAGCTTTCTTT. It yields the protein CASSLTSGKAEAFF. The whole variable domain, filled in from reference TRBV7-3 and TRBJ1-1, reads GAGVSQTPSNKVTEKGKYVELRCDPISGHTALYWYRQSLGQGPEFLIYFQGTGAADDSGLPNDRFFAVRPEGSVSTLKIQRTERGDSAVYLCASSLTSGKAEAFFGQGTRLTVV.

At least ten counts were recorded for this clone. The CDR3, as DNA: TGTGCCAGCAGCCAATTTCAGCGTGGGTACCAAGAGACCCAGTACTTC. The encoded protein is CASSQFQRGYQETQYF. This chain connects TRBV3-1 (or the pseudogene TRBV3-2) to TRBJ2-5; D is uncertain. Germline V gene sequence: CDR1 LGHDT, CDR2 YNNKEL (reference sequence). The length of the CDR3 is 16 residues. V lost 2 bases, J lost 0 bases, and 13 bases lay in between.

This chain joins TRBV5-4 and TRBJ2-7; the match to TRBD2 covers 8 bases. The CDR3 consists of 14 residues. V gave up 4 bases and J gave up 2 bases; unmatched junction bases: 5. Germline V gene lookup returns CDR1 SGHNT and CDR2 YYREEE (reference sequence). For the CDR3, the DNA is TGTGCCAGCAGCCGAAGCGGGGGTGCCTACGAGCAGTACTTC. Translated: CASSRSGGAYEQYF.

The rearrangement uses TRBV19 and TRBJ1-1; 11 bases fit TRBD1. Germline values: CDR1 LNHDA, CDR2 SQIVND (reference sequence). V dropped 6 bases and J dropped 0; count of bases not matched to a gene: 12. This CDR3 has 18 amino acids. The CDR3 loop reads CASSRGQGVLAMNTEAFF. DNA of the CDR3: TGTGCCAGTAGCCGGGGACAGGGGGTTCTTGCTATGAACACTGAAGCTTTCTTT.

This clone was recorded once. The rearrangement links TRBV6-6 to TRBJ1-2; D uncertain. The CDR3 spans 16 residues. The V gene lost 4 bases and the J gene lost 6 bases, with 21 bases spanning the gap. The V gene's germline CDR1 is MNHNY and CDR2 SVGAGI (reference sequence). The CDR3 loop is CASSSPRWEDLNGYTF. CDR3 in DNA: TGTGCCAGCAGTTCTCCCCGTTGGGAGGACCTTAATGGCTACACCTTC.

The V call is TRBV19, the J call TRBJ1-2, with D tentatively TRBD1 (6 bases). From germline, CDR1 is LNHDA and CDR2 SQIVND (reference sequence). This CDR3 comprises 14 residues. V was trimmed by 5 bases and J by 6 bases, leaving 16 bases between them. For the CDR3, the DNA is TGTGCCAGTAGTCGTAGAACAGGGCGGGATGGCTACACCTTC. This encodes CASSRRTGRDGYTF.

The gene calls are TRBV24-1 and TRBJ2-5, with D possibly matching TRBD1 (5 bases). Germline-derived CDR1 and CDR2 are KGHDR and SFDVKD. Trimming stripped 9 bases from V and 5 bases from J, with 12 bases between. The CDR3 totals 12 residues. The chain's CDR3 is CATAAGRETQYF. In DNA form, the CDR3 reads TGTGCCACCGCGGCAGGGCGGGAGACCCAGTACTTC.

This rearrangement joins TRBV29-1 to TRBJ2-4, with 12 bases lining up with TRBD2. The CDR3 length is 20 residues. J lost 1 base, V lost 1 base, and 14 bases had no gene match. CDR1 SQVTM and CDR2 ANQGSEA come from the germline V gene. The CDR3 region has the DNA TGCAGCGTTGAAGTGGGCCGGACTAGCGGGGCCCTCCGGGCCAAAAACATTCAGTACTTC. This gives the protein CSVEVGRTSGALRAKNIQYF.

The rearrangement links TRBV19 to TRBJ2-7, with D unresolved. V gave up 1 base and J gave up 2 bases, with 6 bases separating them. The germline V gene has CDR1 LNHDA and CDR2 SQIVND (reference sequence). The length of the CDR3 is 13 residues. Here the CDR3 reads CASSIGHTYEQYF. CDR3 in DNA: TGTGCCAGTAGTATAGGACATACCTACGAGCAGTACTTC.

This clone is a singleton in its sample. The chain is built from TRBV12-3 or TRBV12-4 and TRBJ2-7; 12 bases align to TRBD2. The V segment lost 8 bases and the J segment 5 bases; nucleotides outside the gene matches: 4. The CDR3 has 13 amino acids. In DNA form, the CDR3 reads TGTGCCAGCGCTAGCGGGAGGGCCAACGAGCAGTACTTC. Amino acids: CASASGRANEQYF.

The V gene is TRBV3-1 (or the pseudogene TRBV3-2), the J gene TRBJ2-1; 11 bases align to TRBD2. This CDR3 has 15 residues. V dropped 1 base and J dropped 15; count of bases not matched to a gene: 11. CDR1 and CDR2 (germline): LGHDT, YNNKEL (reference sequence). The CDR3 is CASSQATSGGPGVFF. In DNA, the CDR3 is TGTGCCAGCAGCCAAGCTACTAGCGGGGGCCCCGGGGTGTTCTTC.

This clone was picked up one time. The CDR3 DNA sequence: TGCGCCAGCAGCGTACAGGCCGGGGGAAACATTCAGTACTTC. It codes for CASSVQAGGNIQYF. The chain joins TRBV5-1 to TRBJ2-4; weak D call: TRBD2 (6 bases). V was shortened by 4 bases and J by 6 bases, with 14 bases between the two germline ends. The CDR3 length is 14 residues. The germline gives CDR1 SGHRS, CDR2 YFSETQ.

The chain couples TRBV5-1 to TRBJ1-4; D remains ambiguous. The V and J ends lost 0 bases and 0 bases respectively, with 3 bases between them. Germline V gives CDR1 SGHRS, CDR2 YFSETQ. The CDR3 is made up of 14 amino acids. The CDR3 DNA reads TGCGCCAGCAGCTTGGTCACAACTAATGAAAAACTGTTTTTT. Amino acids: CASSLVTTNEKLFF.

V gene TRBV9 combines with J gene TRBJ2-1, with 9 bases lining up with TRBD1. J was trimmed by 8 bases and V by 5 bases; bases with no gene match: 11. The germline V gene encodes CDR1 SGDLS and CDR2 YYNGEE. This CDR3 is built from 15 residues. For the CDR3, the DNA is TGTGCCAGCAGTGAAACGACAGGGGGTGGGGATGAGCAGTTCTTC. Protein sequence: CASSETTGGGDEQFF. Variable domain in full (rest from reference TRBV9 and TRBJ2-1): DSGVTQTPKHLITATGQRVTLRCSPRSGDLSVYWYQQSLDQGLQFLIQYYNGEERAKGNILERFSAQQFPDLHSELNLSSLELGDSALYFCASSETTGGGDEQFFGPGTRLTVL.

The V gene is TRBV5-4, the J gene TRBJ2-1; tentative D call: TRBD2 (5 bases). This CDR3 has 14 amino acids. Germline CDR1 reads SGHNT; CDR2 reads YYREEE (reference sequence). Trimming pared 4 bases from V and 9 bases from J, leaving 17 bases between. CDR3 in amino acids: CASSTSLAFAEQFF. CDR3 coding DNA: TGTGCCAGCAGCACCAGCCTAGCTTTTGCTGAGCAGTTCTTC.

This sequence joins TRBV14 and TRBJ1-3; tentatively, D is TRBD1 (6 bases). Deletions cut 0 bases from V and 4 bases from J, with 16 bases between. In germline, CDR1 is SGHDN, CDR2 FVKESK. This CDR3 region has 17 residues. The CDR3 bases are TGTGCCAGCAGCCAAGATCGGGTCAGGGGATCCGGAAACACCATATATTTT. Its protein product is CASSQDRVRGSGNTIYF. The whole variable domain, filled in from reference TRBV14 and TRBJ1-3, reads EAGVTQFPSHSVIEKGQTVTLRCDPISGHDNLYWYRRVMGKEIKFLLHFVKESKQDESGMPNNRFLAERTGGTYSTLKVQPAELEDSGVYFCASSQDRVRGSGNTIYFGEGSWLTVV.

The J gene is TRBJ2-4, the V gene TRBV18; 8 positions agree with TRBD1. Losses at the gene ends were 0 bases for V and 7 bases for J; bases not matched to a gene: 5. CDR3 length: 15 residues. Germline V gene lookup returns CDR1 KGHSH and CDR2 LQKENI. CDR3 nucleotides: TGTGCCAGCTCACCACCCGTGGGGACAGGCAACATTCAGTACTTC. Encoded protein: CASSPPVGTGNIQYF.